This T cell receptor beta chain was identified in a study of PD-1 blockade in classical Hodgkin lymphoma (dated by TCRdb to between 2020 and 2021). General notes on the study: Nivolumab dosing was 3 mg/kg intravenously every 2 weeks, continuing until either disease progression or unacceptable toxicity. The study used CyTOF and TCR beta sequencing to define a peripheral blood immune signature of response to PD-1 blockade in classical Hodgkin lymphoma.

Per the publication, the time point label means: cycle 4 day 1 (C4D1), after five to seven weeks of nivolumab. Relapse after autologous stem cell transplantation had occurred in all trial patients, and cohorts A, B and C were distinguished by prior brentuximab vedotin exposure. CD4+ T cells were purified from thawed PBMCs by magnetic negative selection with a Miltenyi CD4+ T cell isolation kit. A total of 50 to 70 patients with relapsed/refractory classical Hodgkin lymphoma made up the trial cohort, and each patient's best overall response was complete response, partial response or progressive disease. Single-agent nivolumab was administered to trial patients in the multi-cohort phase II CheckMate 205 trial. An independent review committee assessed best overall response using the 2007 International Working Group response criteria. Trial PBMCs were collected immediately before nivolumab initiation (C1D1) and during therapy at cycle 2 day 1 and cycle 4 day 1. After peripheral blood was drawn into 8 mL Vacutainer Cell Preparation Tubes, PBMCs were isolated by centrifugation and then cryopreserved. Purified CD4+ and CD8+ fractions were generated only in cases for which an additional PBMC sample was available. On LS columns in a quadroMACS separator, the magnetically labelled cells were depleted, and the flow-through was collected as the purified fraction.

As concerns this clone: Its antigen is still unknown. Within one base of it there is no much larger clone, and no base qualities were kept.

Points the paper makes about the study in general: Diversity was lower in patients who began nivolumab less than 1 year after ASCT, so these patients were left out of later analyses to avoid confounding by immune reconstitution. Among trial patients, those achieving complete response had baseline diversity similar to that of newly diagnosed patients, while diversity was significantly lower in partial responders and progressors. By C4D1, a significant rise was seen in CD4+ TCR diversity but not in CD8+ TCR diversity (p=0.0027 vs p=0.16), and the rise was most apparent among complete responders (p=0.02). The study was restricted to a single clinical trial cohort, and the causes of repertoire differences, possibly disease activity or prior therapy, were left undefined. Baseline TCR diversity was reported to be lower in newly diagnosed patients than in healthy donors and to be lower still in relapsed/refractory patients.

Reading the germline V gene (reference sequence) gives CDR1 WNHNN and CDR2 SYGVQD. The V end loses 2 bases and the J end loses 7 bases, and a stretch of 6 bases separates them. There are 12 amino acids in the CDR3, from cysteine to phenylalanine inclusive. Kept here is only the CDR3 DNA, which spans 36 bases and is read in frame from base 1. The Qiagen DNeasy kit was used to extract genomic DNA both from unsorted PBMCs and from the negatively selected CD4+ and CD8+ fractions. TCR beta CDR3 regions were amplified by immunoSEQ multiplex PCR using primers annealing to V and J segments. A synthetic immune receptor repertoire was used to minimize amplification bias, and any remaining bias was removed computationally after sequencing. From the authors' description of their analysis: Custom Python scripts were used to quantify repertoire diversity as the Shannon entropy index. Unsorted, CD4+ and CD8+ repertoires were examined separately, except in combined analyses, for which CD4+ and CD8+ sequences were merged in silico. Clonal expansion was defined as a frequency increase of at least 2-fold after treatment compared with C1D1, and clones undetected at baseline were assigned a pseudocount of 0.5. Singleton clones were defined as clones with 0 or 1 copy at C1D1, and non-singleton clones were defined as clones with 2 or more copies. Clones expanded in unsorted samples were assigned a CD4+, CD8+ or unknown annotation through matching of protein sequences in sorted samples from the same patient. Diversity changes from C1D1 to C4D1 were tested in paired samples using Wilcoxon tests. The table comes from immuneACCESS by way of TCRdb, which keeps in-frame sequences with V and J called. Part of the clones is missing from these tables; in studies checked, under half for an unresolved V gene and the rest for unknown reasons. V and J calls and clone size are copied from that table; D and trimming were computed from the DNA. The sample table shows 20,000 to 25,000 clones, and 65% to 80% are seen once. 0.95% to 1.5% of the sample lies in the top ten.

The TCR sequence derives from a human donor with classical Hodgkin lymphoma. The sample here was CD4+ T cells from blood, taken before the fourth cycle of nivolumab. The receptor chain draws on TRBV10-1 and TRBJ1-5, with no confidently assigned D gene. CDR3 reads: CASSEGWQPQHF. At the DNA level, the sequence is TGCGCCAGCAGTGAGGGGTGGCAGCCCCAGCATTTT.